A selection of T cell receptor beta chains follows, all from one sample in a study of regulatory T cells in long-lasting Graves disease. TCRdb re-called the multiplex PCR reads with MiXCR, one entry per CDR3 protein. The sample yields approximately 500,000 distinct CDR3 sequences, roughly 21% seen once. The material was peripheral blood mononuclear cells (PBMCs), obtained when the disease was refractory, from a patient treated with antithyroid drugs. The receptors come from a female donor with Graves disease. Both conserved end residues are part of each CDR3. D genes are given only for firm matches. The size of a clone is reported for some rows only, either as once, few or many, or as a class for expanded clones.

d_call	clone_size	v_call	j_call	cdr3_nt	cdr3_aa
-	many	TRBV7-3	TRBJ2-5	TGTGCCAGCAGCTTAATGCACGGGACGGAGACCCAGTACTTC	CASSLMHGTETQYF
TRBD1	-	TRBV6-1	TRBJ1-5	TGTGCCAGCAGACCACCGGGACAGACTAATCAGCCCCAGCATTTT	CASRPPGQTNQPQHF
-	few	TRBV5-1	TRBJ2-2	TGCGCCAGCAGCTTGCTAACGTCTCCTTCGGCCGGGGAGCTGTTTTTT	CASSLLTSPSAGELFF
-	-	TRBV6-5	TRBJ1-1	TGTGCCAGCAGTTCCCACTCCCGGGGTTTGAACACTGAAGCTTTCTTT	CASSSHSRGLNTEAFF
-	few	TRBV5-1	TRBJ2-7	TGCGCCAGCAGCTTGGCCTTCTTCTACGAGCAGTACTTC	CASSLAFFYEQYF
TRBD2	-	TRBV6-9	TRBJ2-2	TGTGCCAGCAGTTTCAGAGCGGGAGGCCCCCCCGGCGGGGAGCTGTTTTTT	CASSFRAGGPPGGELFF
-	few	TRBV6-2/TRBV6-3	TRBJ1-5	TGTGCCAGCAGTTACGGGTCAGGAATTACCCCTATGTATTTT	CASSYGSGITPMYF
-	few	TRBV3-1	TRBJ1-1	TGTGCCAGCAGCCAAGATTTTACGGACACTGAAGCTTTCTTT	CASSQDFTDTEAFF
-	many	TRBV28	TRBJ1-1	TGTGCCAGCAGTTTCCGGGGCACCACTGAAGCTTTCTTT	CASSFRGTTEAFF
-	-	TRBV19	TRBJ2-5	TGTGCCAGTAGTATAACCCTCCCTGGACAGATTAGAGTGGAGACCCAGTACTTC	CASSITLPGQIRVETQYF
-	many	TRBV5-1	TRBJ2-2	TGCGCCAGCAGCAGGGACGAGAACACCGGGGAGCTGTTTTTT	CASSRDENTGELFF
TRBD1	-	TRBV14	TRBJ1-5	TGTGCCAGCAGCCAAGATCTAGCAGGGACAGGGCATTATAGCAATCAGCCCCAGCATTTT	CASSQDLAGTGHYSNQPQHF
TRBD1	many	TRBV7-9	TRBJ2-5	TGTGCCAGCAGTTTAGGGACAGGGTCCCAAGAGACCCAGTACTTC	CASSLGTGSQETQYF
-	-	TRBV3-1	TRBJ1-1	TGTGCCAGCAGCCAAGAGAAATACTTGAACACTGAAGCTTTCTTT	CASSQEKYLNTEAFF
-	-	TRBV30	TRBJ1-1	TGTGCCGCCCCCAGGGAGGGGAACACTGAAGCTTTCTTT	CAAPREGNTEAFF
TRBD1	-	TRBV18	TRBJ1-6	TGTGCCAGCTCATCAGGGGGAGGCGCAAATTCACCCCTCCACTTT	CASSSGGGANSPLHF
-	few	TRBV2	TRBJ1-1	TGTGCCAGCGATGCACAGGGAGTGAGCACTGAAGCTTTCTTT	CASDAQGVSTEAFF
TRBD2	-	TRBV12-3/TRBV12-4	TRBJ2-2	TGTGCCAGCAGGGGACTAGCGGGAGGTGGCACCGGGGAGCTGTTTTTT	CASRGLAGGGTGELFF
TRBD1	-	TRBV6-2/TRBV6-3	TRBJ1-1	TGTGCCAGCAGTTACCCGGGGTGGTCCCCGGGACAGGGGAAGAACACTGAAGCTTTCTTT	CASSYPGWSPGQGKNTEAFF
TRBD1	many	TRBV28	TRBJ1-2	TGTGCCAGCAGCCGCCGGGACAGTTCCTATGGCTACACCTTC	CASSRRDSSYGYTF
-	-	TRBV5-5	TRBJ1-1	TGTGCCAGCAGCAGCTTCCCCTGGGACACCTTGACGACTGAAGCTTTCTTT	CASSSFPWDTLTTEAFF
-	few	TRBV9	TRBJ2-6	TGTGCCAGCAGCGTAGCAACGGGGTACGGGGCCAACGTCCTGACTTTC	CASSVATGYGANVLTF
-	many	TRBV3-1	TRBJ1-1	TGTGCCAGCAGCCAATCCGGGGTTGACACTGAAGCTTTCTTT	CASSQSGVDTEAFF
-	-	TRBV19	TRBJ1-2	TGTGCCAGTAGCGGTCCGGGACAAACCTATGGCTACACCTTC	CASSGPGQTYGYTF
-	few	TRBV5-5	TRBJ2-7	TGTGCCAGCAGCTTGGCAGAGGTCTACGAGCAGTACTTC	CASSLAEVYEQYF
-	once	TRBV20-1	TRBJ2-2	TGCAGTGCTAGAGATATCAACACCGGGGAGCTGTTTTTT	CSARDINTGELFF
TRBD2	-	TRBV30	TRBJ2-5	TGTGCCTGGACCCCTAGCGGGGGAGGGAGAGAGACCCAGTACTTC	CAWTPSGGGRETQYF
-	-	TRBV6-1	TRBJ1-3	TGTGCCGGGCCGGGCCTCAGCTCTGGAAACACCATATATTTT	CAGPGLSSGNTIYF
-	many	TRBV7-9	TRBJ2-2	TGTGCCAGCAGCTTAGGGACAGCGAGCACCGGGGAGCTGTTTTTT	CASSLGTASTGELFF
-	many	TRBV5-6	TRBJ1-2	TGTGCCAGCAGCTTGGAAGGGCGGTCCCGGCCGATCTATGGCTACACCTTC	CASSLEGRSRPIYGYTF
-	few	TRBV7-2	TRBJ2-5	TGTGCCAGCACCCCGACTTGGAAGACCCAGTACTTC	CASTPTWKTQYF
-	many	TRBV11-3	TRBJ2-7	TGTGCCAGCAGCCCCAGGGATGGCAGTTTTTTATCCTACGAGCAGTACTTC	CASSPRDGSFLSYEQYF
-	many	TRBV2	TRBJ2-7	TGTGCCAGCAGTGTGACTTACTACGAGCAGTACTTC	CASSVTYYEQYF
-	many	TRBV27	TRBJ2-5	TGTGCCAGCCGTCCTACTTACCAAGAGACCCAGTACTTC	CASRPTYQETQYF
-	-	TRBV28	TRBJ1-2	TGTGCCAGCAGTTCACAGACACGGAACTATGGCTACACCTTC	CASSSQTRNYGYTF
-	many	TRBV28	TRBJ2-2	TGTGCCAGCAATGCCCCCACACCGAACACCGGGGAGCTGTTTTTT	CASNAPTPNTGELFF
TRBD1	few	TRBV6-1	TRBJ2-5	TGTGCCAGCAGCTTGGGGGACAGGGATAAAGAGACCCAGTACTTC	CASSLGDRDKETQYF
-	many	TRBV6-2/TRBV6-3	TRBJ2-7	TGTGCCAGCAGTTACTTTGTCGTTAGCTCCTACGAGCAGTACTTC	CASSYFVVSSYEQYF
-	few	TRBV20-1	TRBJ2-4	TGCAGTGCTTCCGGGACGGACCTTAACATTCAGTACTTC	CSASGTDLNIQYF
-	-	TRBV7-9	TRBJ2-1	TGTGCCAGCAGCTGGGAACACGGCGATGAGCAGTTCTTC	CASSWEHGDEQFF
-	-	TRBV5-1	TRBJ2-7	TGCGCCAGCAGTCGAGATGAGGGCGAGCAGTACTTC	CASSRDEGEQYF
-	many	TRBV12-3/TRBV12-4	TRBJ1-2	TGTGCCAGCAGTTTCGGGGCAGACTATGGCTACACCTTC	CASSFGADYGYTF
-	-	TRBV9	TRBJ1-1	TGTGCCAGCAGCGTAATCAGGGGTGGCTCTGAAGCTTTCTTT	CASSVIRGGSEAFF
TRBD1	once	TRBV4-1	TRBJ1-2	TGCGCCAGCAGCCAGCCGGGACAGGCGAGCGGCTACACCTTC	CASSQPGQASGYTF